The clone carrying this T cell receptor (beta chain) has only one observation. Its antigen is as yet unknown. These data are taken from a study of T cell responses to AZD1222 COVID-19 vaccine. The germline V gene has CDR1 SGHTA and CDR2 FQGNSA. Trimming shortened V by 1 base and J by 4 bases, and 7 bases separated the two germline ends. This CDR3 has 13 residues. Findings and limits, study-wide: Mapped onto spike, vaccine-associated CD4 TCRs spanned it and were dominant at 160-218 and 743-854. Among AZD1222 vaccinees, only 5 to 7 were seropositive at baseline. White British donors predominated, females outnumbered males, and clonal diversity was possibly underestimated. Rises in breadth and depth of Spike-specific TCRs came after two AZD1222 doses.

Assay: immunoSEQ multiplex PCR; the TCRdb copy retains only in-frame clones and omits some. This table holds 150,000 to 180,000 clones, roughly 90% found once. This clonotype originated in an adult in good health. The input for sequencing was peripheral blood, taken on day 0 of AZD1222 vaccination. The V call is TRBV7-2, the J call TRBJ2-5; D is uncertain. In nucleotides, the CDR3 is TGTGCCAGCAGCTTAGTTCAGAGAGAGACCCAGTACTTC. It codes for CASSLVQRETQYF.